This TCR beta chain was obtained from a study of blood T cell repertoires in COVID-19. The CDR3 consists of 15 residues. The V segment lost 0 bases and the J segment 9 bases; nucleotides outside the gene matches: 8. Germline-derived CDR1 and CDR2 are SGDLS and YYNGEE. Here immunoSEQ multiplex PCR was the method, and the copy in TCRdb shows in-frame clones only, minus some. The sample lists around 200,000 clones, over 75% occurring once. The chain has TRBV9 and TRBJ2-2, with TRBD1 matching 7 bases. This sequence originates from a man aged 35 to 55 who had recovered from COVID-19. Sequenced: PBMCs or T cells enriched from blood (not recorded which). Here the CDR3 DNA reads TGTGCCAGCAGCGTAGAGAAAAGGGGGCCGAGGGAGCTGTTTTTT. Translation gives CASSVEKRGPRELFF.